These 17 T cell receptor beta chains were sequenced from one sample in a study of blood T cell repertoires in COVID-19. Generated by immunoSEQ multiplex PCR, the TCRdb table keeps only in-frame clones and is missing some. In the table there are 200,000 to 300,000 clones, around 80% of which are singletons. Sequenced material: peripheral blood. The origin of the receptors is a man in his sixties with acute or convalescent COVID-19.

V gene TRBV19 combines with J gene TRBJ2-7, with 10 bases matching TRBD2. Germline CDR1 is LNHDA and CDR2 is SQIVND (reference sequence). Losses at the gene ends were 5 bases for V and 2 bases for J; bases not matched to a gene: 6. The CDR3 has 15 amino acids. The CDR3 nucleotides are TGTGCCAGTAGTCCCGGGACTAGCGCAACCTACGAGCAGTACTTC. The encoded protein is CASSPGTSATYEQYF.

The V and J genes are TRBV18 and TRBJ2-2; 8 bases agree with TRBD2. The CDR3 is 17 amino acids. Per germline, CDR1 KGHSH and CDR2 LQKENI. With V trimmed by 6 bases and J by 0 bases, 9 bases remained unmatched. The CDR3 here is CASSHRSGGPNTGELFF. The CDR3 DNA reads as TGTGCCAGCTCCCATAGAAGCGGGGGCCCGAACACCGGGGAGCTGTTTTTT.

CDR3 region: CASSSAGGLGYGYTF. The CDR3 DNA reads as TGTGCCAGCAGCTCCGCAGGGGGGTTGGGCTATGGCTACACCTTC. The chain recombines TRBV7-9 with TRBJ1-2; 7 nucleotides agree with TRBD1. The CDR3 has 15 amino acids. The V and J ends lost 4 bases and 4 bases, in that order; junction bases with no gene match: 9. Per germline, CDR1 SEHNR and CDR2 FQNEAQ (reference sequence). Supplemented by reference TRBV7-9 and TRBJ1-2, the full variable domain reads DTGVSQNPRHKITKRGQNVTFRCDPISEHNRLYWYRQTLGQGPEFLTYFQNEAQLEKSRLLSDRFSAERPKGSFSTLEIQRTEQGDSAMYLCASSSAGGLGYGYTFGSGTRLTVV.

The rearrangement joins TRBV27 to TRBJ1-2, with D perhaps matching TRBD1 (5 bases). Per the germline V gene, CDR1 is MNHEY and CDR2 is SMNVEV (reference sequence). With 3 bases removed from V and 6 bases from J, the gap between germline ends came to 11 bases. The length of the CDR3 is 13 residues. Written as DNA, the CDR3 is TGTGCCAGCAGTTTCAGGGAAGGCGATGGCTACACCTTC. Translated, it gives CASSFREGDGYTF.

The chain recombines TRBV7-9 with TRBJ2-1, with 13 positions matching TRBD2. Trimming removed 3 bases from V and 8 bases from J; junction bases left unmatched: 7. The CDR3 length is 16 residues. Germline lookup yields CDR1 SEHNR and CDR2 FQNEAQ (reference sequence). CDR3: CASSFRLAGGSDEQFF. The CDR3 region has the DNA TGTGCCAGCAGCTTTCGACTAGCGGGAGGCAGCGATGAGCAGTTCTTC.

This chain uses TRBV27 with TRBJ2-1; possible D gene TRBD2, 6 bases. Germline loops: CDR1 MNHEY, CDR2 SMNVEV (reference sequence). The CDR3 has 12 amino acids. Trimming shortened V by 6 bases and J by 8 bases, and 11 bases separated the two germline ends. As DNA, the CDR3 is TGTGCCAGCAGCTTCGGGACTCATGAGCAGTTCTTC. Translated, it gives CASSFGTHEQFF.

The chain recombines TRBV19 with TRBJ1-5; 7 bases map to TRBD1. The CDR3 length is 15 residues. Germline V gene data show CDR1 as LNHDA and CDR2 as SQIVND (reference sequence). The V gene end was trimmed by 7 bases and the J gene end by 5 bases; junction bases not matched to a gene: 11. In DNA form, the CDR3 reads TGTGCCAGTAACAGCGGCGAGCAGGGGGATCAGCCCCAGCATTTT. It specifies CASNSGEQGDQPQHF.

The CDR3 reads CASSTGSAEAFF. The CDR3 nucleotides read TGTGCCAGCAGTACAGGGAGCGCTGAAGCTTTCTTT. This chain links TRBV12-3 or TRBV12-4 with TRBJ1-1, with D possibly matching TRBD1 (6 bases). With 5 bases removed from V and 6 bases from J, the gap between germline ends came to 10 bases. CDR3 length: 12 residues.

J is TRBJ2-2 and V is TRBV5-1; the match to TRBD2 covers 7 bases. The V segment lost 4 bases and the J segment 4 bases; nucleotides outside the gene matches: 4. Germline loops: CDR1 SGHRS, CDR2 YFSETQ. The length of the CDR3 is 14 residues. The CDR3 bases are TGCGCCAGCAGCCCCGGACTAGTCACCGGGGAGCTGTTTTTT. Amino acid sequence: CASSPGLVTGELFF.

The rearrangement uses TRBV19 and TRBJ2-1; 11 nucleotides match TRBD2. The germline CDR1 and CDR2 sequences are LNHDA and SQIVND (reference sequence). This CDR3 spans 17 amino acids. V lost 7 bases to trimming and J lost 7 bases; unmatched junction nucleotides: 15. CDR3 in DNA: TGTGCCAGTATACCGGGACTAGCGGAGAGGGGAGGGAATGAGCAGTTCTTC. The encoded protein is CASIPGLAERGGNEQFF.

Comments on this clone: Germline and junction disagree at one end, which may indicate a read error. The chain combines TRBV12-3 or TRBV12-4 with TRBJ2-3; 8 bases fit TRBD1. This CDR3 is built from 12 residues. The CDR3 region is CASATGVPQVFF. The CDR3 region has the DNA TGTGCCAGCGCGACAGGGGTCCCACAGGTTTTCTTT.

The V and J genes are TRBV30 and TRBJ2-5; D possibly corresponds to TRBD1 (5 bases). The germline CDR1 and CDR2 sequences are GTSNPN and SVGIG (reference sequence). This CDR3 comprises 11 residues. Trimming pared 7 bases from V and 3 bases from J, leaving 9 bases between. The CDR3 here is CASTVEETQYF. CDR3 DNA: TGTGCCTCGACAGTAGAAGAGACCCAGTACTTC.

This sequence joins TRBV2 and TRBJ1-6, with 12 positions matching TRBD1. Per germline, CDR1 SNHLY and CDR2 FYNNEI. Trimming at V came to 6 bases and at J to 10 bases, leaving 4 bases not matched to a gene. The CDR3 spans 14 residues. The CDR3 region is CASRGTGGHSPLHF. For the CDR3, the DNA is TGTGCCAGCAGAGGGACAGGGGGCCACTCACCCCTCCACTTT.

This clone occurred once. The CDR3 loop reads CASSLGTGTEEAFF. The CDR3 DNA reads TGTGCCAGCAGTTTAGGGACCGGGACAGAGGAAGCTTTCTTT. J is TRBJ1-1 and V is TRBV28; TRBD1 matches at 7 bases. Germline values: CDR1 MDHEN, CDR2 SYDVKM. With 2 bases clipped from V and 8 bases from J, the junction kept 8 bases outside the gene matches. CDR3 length: 14 residues.

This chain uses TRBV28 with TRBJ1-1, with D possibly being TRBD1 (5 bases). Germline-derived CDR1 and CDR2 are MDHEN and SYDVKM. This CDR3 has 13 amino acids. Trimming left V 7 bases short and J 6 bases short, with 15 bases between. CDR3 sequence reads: CASTPWGDPEAFF. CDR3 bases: TGTGCCAGCACCCCTTGGGGGGACCCTGAAGCTTTCTTT.

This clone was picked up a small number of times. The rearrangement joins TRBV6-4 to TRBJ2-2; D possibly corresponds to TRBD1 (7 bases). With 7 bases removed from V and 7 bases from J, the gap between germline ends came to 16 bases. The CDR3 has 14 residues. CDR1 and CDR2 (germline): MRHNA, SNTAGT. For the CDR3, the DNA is TGTGCCAGCAAGCCCGACAGGGAGGACGGGGAGCTGTTTTTT. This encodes CASKPDREDGELFF.

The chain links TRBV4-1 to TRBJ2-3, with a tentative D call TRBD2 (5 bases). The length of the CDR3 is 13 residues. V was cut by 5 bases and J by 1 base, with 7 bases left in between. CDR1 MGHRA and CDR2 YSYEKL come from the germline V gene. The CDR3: CASSYSGTDTQYF. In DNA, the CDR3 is TGCGCCAGCAGCTATAGCGGCACAGATACGCAGTATTTT.